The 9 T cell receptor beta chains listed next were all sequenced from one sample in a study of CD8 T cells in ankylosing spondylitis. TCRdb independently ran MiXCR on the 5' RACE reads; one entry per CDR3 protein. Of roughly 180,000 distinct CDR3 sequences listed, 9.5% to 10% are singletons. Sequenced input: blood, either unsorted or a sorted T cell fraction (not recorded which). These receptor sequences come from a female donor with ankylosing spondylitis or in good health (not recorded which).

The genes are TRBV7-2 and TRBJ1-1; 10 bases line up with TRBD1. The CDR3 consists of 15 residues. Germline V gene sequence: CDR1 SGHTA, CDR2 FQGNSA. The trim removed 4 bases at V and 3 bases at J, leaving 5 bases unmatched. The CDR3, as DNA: TGTGCCAGCAGCTCGCCGGACAGGGGGGACACTGAAGCTTTCTTT. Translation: CASSSPDRGDTEAFF.

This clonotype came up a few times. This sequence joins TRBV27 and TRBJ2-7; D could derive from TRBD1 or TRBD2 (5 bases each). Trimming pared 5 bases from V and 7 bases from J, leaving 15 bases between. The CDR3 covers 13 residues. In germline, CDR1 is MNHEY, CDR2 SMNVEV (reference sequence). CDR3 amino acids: CASSLTGRGEQYF. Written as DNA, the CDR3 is TGTGCCAGCAGTCTAACAGGTCGAGGGGAGCAGTACTTC.

CDR3 sequence reads: CASSVAWGHDEQYF. CDR3 sequence (DNA): TGTGCCAGCAGCGTAGCTTGGGGGCACGACGAGCAGTACTTC. The gene calls are TRBV9 and TRBJ2-7; D might be TRBD1 (6 bases). This CDR3 is built from 14 residues. The germline gives CDR1 SGDLS, CDR2 YYNGEE. V was trimmed by 0 bases and J by 5 bases, leaving 12 bases between them.

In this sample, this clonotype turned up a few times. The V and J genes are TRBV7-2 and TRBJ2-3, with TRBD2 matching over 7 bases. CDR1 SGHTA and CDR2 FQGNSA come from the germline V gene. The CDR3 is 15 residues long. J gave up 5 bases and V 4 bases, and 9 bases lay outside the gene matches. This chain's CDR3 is CASSSGGSMVDTQYF. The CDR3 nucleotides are TGTGCCAGCAGCTCGGGCGGGAGTATGGTAGATACGCAGTATTTT.

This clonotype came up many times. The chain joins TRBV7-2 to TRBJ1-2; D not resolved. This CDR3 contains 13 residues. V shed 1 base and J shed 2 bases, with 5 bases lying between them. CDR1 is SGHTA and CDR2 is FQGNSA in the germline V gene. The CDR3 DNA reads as TGTGCCAGCAGCTTAGGCCAGAACTATGGCTACACCTTC. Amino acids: CASSLGQNYGYTF.

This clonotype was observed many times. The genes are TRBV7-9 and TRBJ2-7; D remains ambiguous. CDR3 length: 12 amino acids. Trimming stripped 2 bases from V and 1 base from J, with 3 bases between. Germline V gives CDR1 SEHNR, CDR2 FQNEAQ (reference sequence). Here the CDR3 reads CASSLRSYEQYF. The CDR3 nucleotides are TGTGCCAGCAGCTTAAGATCCTACGAGCAGTACTTC. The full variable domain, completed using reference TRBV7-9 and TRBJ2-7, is DTGVSQNPRHKITKRGQNVTFRCDPISEHNRLYWYRQTLGQGPEFLTYFQNEAQLEKSRLLSDRFSAERPKGSFSTLEIQRTEQGDSAMYLCASSLRSYEQYFGPGTRLTVT.

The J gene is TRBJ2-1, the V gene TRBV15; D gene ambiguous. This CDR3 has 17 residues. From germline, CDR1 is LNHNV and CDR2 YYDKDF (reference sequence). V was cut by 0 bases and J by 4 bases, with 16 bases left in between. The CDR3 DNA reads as TGTGCCACCAGCAGAGAACCACCTCCTATGGTGTACAATGAGCAGTTCTTC. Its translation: CATSREPPPMVYNEQFF.

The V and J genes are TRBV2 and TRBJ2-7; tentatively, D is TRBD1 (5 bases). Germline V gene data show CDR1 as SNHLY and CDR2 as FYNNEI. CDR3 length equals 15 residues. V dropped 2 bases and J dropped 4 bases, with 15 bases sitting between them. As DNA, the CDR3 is TGTGCCAGCAGTGAACCGGGTAGGAAGGGGTACGAGCAGTACTTC. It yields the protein CASSEPGRKGYEQYF. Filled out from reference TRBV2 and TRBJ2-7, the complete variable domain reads EPEVTQTPSHQVTQMGQEVILRCVPISNHLYFYWYRQILGQKVEFLVSFYNNEISEKSEIFDDQFSVERPDGSNFTLKIRSTKLEDSAMYFCASSEPGRKGYEQYFGPGTRLTVT.

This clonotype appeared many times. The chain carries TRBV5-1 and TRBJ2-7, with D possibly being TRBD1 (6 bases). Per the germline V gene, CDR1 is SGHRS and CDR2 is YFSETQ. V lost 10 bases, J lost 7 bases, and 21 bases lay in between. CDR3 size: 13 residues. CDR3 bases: TGCGCCTCCGCATATACAGGGTCGGGGGAGCAGTACTTC. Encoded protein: CASAYTGSGEQYF.